The clone carrying this TCR beta chain was recorded only once. In the original analysis: The assay estimated nucleated cells by amplifying reference gene primers. The assay was immunoSEQ multiplex PCR, and TCRdb's table has in-frame clones only and misses some. Clonal size and the V and J genes are those of that table, whereas D and trimming came from the DNA. The data hold about 100,000 clones, with approximately 92% observed a single time. J gave up 1 base and V 4 bases, and 6 bases lay outside the gene matches. CDR1 is LGHDT and CDR2 is YNNKEL in the germline V gene (reference sequence). The CDR3 sequence is 17 residues long. These data are taken from a study of blood T cell repertoires in COVID-19. Turning to the study itself: Specimens from acute and convalescent COVID-19 originated in the United States, Italy and Spain. PBMCs, B-cell-depleted T cells, or T cells provided the cDNA or gDNA that made up the material.

This clonotype originated in a young man with acute or convalescent COVID-19. The chain joins TRBV3-1 (or the pseudogene TRBV3-2) to TRBJ2-1; 11 positions match TRBD2. Specimen: peripheral blood. The CDR3 DNA sequence: TGTGCCAGCAGCCTCGGGACTAGCGGTAGTTCCTACAATGAGCAGTTCTTC. It codes for CASSLGTSGSSYNEQFF.